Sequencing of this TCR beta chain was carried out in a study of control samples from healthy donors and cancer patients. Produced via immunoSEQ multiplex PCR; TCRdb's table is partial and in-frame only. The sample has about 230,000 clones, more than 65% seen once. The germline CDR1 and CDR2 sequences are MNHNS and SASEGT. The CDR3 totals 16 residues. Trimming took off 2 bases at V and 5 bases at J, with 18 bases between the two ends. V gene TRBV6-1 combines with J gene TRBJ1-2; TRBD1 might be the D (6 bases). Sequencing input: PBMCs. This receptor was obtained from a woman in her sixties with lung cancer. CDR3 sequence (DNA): TGTGCCAGCAGTGAAAGGTCAGGGGCGGAAGGGTATGGCTACACCTTC. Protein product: CASSERSGAEGYGYTF.